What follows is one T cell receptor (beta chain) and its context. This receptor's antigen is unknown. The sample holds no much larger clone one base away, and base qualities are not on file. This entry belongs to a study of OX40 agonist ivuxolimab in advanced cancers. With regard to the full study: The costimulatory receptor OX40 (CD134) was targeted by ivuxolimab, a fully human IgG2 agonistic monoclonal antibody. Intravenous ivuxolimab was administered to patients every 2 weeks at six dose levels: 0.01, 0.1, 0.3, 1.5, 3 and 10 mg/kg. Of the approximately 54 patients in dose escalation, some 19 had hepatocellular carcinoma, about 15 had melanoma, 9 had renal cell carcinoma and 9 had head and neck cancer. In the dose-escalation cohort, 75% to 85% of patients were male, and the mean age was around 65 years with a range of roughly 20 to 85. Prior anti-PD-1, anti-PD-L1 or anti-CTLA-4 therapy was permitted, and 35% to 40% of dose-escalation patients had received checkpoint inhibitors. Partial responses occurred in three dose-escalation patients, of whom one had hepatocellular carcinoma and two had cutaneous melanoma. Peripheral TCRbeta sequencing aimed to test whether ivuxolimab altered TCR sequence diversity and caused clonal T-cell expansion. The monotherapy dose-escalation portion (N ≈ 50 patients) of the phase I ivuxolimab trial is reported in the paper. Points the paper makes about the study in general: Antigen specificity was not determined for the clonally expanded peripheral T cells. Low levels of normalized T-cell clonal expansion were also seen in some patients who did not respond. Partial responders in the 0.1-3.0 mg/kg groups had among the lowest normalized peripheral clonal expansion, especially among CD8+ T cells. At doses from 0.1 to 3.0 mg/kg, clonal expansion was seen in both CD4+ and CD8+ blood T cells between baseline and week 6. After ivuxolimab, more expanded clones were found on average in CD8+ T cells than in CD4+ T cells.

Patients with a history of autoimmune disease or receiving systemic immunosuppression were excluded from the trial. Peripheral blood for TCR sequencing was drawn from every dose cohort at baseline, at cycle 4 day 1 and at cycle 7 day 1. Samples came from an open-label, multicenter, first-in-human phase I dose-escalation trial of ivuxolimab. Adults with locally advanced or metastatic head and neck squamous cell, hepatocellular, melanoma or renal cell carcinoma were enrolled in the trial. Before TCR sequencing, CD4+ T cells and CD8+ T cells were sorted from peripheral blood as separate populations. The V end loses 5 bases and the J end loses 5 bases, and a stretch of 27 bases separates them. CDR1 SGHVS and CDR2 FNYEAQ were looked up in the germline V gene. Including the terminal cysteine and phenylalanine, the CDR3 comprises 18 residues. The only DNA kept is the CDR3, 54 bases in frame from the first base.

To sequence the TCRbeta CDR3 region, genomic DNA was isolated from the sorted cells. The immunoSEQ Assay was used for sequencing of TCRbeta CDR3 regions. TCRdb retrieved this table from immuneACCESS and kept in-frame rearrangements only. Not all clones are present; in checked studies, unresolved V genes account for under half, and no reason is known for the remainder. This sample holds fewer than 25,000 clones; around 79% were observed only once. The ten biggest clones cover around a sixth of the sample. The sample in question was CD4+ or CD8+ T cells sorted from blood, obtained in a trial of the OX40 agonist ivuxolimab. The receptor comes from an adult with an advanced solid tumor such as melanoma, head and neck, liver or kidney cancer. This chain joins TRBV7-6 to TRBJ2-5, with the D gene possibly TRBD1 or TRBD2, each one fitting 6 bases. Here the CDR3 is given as CASSIPPGAQRYLETQYF. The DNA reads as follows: TGTGCCAGCAGCATTCCCCCGGGGGCGCAACGCTATCTGGAGACCCAGTACTTC.